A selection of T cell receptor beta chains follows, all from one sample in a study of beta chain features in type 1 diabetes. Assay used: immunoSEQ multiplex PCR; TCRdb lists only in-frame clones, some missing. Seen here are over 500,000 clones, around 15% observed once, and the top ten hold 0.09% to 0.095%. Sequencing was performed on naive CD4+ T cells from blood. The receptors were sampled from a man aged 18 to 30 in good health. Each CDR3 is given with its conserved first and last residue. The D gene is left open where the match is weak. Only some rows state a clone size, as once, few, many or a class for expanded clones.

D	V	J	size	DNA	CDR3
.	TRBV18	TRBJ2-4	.	TGTGCCAGCTCACCACAGGGAGCCAAAAACATTCAGTACTTC	CASSPQGAKNIQYF
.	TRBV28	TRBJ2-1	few	TGTGCCGGGGGAATGAGCTCCTACAATGAGCAGTTCTTC	CAGGMSSYNEQFF
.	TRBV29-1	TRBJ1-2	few	TGCAGCGTTGAAGCCTGGGGTAACTCTGGCTACACCTTC	CSVEAWGNSGYTF
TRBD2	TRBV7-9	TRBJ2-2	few	TGTGCCAGCAGCTCTCAGCGGGACTCCAGCACCGGGGAGCTGTTTTTT	CASSSQRDSSTGELFF
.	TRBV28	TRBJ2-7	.	TGTGCCAGCAGTTTCGTCGCTGGACGGTTCTCCTACGAGCAGTACTTC	CASSFVAGRFSYEQYF
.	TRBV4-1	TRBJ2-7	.	TGCGCCAGCAGCCTCCGAAGGGGGAGTGGGTACGAGCAGTACTTC	CASSLRRGSGYEQYF
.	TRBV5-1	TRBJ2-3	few	TGCGCCAGCAGCAGAACCGATACCGCAGATACGCAGTATTTT	CASSRTDTADTQYF
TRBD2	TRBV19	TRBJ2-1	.	TGTGCCAGTAGTGGAAGCGGGAGTCCCCCCTACAATGAGCAGTTCTTC	CASSGSGSPPYNEQFF
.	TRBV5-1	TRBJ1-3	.	TGCGCCAGCAGCAATGAAGGAAACACCATATATTTT	CASSNEGNTIYF
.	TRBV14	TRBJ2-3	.	TGTGCCAGCAGCGGGCATACAGGGACAGATACGCAGTATTTT	CASSGHTGTDTQYF
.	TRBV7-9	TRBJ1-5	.	TGTGCCAGCAGCCGTCAGGGGAGCAATCAGCCCCAGCATTTT	CASSRQGSNQPQHF
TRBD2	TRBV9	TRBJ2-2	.	TGTGCCAGCAGCGTAGCTAGCGGGAGCACCGGGGAGCTGTTTTTT	CASSVASGSTGELFF
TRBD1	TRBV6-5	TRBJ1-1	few	TGTGCCAGCAGCCCGACAGGGTTCGGGGCTGAAGCTTTCTTT	CASSPTGFGAEAFF
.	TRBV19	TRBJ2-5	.	TGTGCCAGTAGTATGAGTCCAGGGGGGGAGACCCAGTACTTC	CASSMSPGGETQYF
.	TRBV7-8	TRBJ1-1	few	TGTGCCAGCAGCTTAGAGGTCAGGGCTGGCACTGAAGCTTTCTTT	CASSLEVRAGTEAFF
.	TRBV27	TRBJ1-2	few	TGTGCCAGCAGTCACACAATGACAAGAAGCTTTCTCTATGGCTACACCTTC	CASSHTMTRSFLYGYTF